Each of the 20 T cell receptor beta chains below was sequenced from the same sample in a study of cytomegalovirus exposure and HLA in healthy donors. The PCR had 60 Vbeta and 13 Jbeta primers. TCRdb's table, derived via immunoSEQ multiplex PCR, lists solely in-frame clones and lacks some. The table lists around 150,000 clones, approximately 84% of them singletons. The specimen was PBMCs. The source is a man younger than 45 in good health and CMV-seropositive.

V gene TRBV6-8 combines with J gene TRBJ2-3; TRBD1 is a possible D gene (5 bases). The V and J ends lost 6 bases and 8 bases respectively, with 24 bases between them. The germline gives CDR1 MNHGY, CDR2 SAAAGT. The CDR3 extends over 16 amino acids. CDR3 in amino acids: CASRRDSYWELGTQYF. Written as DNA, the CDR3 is TGTGCCAGCAGACGCGACAGCTATTGGGAACTGGGTACGCAGTATTTT.

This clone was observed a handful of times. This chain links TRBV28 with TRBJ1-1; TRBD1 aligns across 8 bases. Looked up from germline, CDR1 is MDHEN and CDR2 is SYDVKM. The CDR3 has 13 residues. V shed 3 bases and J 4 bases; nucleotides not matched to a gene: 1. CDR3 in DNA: TGTGCCAGCAGTTTCACAGGGGGCACTGAAGCTTTCTTT. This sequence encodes CASSFTGGTEAFF.

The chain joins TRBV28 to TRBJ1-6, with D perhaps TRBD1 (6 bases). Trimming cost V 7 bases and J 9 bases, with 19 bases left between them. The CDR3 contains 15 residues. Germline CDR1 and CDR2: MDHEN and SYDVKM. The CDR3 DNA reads TGTGCCAGCAATTTCAGAGCACAGGGAGTTTCACCCCTCCACTTT. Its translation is CASNFRAQGVSPLHF.

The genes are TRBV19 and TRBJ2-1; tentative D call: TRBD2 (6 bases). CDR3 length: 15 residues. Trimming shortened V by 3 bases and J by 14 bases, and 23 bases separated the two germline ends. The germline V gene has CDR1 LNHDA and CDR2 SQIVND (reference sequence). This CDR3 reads CASSIISGTPSEEFF. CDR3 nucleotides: TGTGCCAGTAGTATCATTAGCGGAACCCCCTCGGAGGAGTTCTTC.

The CDR3: CASSLALTGRGRAEAFF. CDR3 DNA sequence: TGTGCCAGCAGCTTAGCACTGACGGGGCGGGGACGGGCTGAAGCTTTCTTT. This chain links TRBV13 with TRBJ1-1; possible D gene TRBD1, 5 bases. Germline assignment: CDR1 PRHDT and CDR2 FYEKMQ (reference sequence). Trimming left V 1 base short and J 6 bases short, with 21 bases between. This CDR3 contains 17 residues.

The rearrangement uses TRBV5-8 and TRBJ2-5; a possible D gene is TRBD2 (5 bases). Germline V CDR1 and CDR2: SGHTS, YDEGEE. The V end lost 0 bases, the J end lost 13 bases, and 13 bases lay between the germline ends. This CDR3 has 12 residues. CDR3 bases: TGTGCCAGCAGCTTGGCCGGGGATGTTCGGTACTTC. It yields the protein CASSLAGDVRYF. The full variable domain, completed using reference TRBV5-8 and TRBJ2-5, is EAGVTQSPTHLIKTRGQQATLRCSPISGHTSVYWYQQALGLGLQFLLWYDEGEERNRGNFPPRFSGRQFPNYSSELNVNALELEDSALYLCASSLAGDVRYFGPGTRLLVL.

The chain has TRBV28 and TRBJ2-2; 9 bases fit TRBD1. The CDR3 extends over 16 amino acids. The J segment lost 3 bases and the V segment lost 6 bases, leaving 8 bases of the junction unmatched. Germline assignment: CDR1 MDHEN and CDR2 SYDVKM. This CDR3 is CASRLSGTGYTGELFF. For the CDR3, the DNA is TGTGCCAGCAGGCTATCCGGGACAGGGTACACCGGGGAGCTGTTTTTT.

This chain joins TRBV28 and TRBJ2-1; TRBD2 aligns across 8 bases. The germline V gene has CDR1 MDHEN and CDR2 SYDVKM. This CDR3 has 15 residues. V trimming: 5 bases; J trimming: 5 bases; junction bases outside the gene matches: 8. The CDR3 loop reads CASSPPAGAHNEQFF. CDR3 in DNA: TGTGCCAGCAGTCCTCCAGCGGGGGCCCACAATGAGCAGTTCTTC.

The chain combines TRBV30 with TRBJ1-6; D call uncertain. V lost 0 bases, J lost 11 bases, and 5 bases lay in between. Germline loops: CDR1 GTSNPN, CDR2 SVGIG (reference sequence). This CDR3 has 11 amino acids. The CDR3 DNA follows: TGTGCCTGGAGTGTTAGTCCACCCCTCCACTTT. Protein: CAWSVSPPLHF.

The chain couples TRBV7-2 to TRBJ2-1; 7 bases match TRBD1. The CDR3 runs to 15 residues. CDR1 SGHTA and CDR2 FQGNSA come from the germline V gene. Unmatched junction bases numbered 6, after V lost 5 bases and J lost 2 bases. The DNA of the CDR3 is TGTGCCAGCAGCATCGACAGGGCCCCCTACAATGAGCAGTTCTTC. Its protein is CASSIDRAPYNEQFF. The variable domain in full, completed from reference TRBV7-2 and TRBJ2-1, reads GAGVSQSPSNKVTEKGKDVELRCDPISGHTALYWYRQSLGQGLEFLIYFQGNSAPDKSGLPSDRFSAERTGGSVSTLTIQRTQQEDSAVYLCASSIDRAPYNEQFFGPGTRLTVL.

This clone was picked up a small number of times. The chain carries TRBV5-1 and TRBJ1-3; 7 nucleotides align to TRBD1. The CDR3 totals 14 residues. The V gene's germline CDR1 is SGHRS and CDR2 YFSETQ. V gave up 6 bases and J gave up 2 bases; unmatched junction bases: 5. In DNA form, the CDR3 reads TGCGCCAGCAAGGAACAGGGGACTGGAAACACCATATATTTT. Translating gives CASKEQGTGNTIYF.

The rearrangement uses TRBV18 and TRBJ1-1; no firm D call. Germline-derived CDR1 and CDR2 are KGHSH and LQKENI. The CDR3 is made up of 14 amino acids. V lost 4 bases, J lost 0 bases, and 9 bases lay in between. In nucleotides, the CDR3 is TGTGCCAGCTCACGAGCCAATATGAACACTGAAGCTTTCTTT. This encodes CASSRANMNTEAFF.

The CDR3 nucleotides read TGTGCCAGTAGGAACCAACGTACAGGGTCCTGGGGGACAGATACGCAGTATTTT. Protein product: CASRNQRTGSWGTDTQYF. The chain couples TRBV19 to TRBJ2-3, with a possible D match to TRBD1 (6 bases). The V gene lost 6 bases and the J gene lost 3 bases, with 25 bases spanning the gap. In germline, CDR1 is LNHDA, CDR2 SQIVND (reference sequence). The CDR3 is 18 amino acids.

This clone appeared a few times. DNA of the CDR3: TGTGCCAGCAGCCGAGGGACAGACTACGAGCAGTACTTC. This codes for CASSRGTDYEQYF. This chain connects TRBV5-8 to TRBJ2-7; 7 bases match TRBD1. The germline V gene encodes CDR1 SGHTS and CDR2 YDEGEE. The V and J ends lost 4 bases and 3 bases, in that order; junction bases with no gene match: 4. The CDR3 is 13 amino acids.

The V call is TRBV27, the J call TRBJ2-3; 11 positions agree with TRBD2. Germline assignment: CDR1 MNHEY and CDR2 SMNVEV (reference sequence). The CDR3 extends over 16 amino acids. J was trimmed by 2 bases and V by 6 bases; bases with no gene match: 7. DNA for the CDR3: TGTGCCAGCAGACCCATAGCGGGGGGGCCCACAGATACGCAGTATTTT. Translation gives CASRPIAGGPTDTQYF.

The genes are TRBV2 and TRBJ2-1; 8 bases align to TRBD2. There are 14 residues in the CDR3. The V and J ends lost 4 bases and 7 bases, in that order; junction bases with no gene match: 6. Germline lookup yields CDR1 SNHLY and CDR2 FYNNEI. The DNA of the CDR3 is TGTGCCAGCAGTGGGGGGGCTAGCGGGAATGAGCAGTTCTTC. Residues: CASSGGASGNEQFF.

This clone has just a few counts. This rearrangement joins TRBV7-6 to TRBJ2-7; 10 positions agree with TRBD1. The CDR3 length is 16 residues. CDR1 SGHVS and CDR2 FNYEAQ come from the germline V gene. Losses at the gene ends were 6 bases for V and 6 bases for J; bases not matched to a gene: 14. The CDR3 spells CASSAGGDRGYVEQYF. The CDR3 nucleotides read TGTGCCAGCAGTGCAGGGGGGGACAGGGGTTATGTCGAGCAGTACTTC.

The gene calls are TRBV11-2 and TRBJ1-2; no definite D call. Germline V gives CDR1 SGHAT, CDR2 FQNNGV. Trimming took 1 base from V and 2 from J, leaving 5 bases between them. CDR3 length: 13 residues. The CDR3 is CASSLVRNYGYTF. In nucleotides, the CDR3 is TGTGCCAGCAGCTTAGTACGGAACTATGGCTACACCTTC.

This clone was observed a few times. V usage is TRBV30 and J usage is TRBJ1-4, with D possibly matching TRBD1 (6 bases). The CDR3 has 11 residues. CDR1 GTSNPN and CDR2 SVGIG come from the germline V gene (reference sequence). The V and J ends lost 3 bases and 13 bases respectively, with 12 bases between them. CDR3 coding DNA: TGTGCCTGGAGCTTACAGGGCCCACTGTTTTTT. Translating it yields CAWSLQGPLFF. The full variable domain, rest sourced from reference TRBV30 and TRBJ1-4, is SQTIHQWPATLVQPVGSPLSLECTVEGTSNPNLYWYRQAAGRGLQLLFYSVGIGQISSEVPQNLSASRPQDRQFILSSKKLLLSDSGFYLCAWSLQGPLFFGSGTQLSVL.

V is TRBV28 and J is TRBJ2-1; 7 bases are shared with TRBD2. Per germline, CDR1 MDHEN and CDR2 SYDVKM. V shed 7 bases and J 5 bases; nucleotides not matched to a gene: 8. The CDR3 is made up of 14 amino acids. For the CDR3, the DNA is TGTGCCAGCACCCGGGGGGTTTCCAACAATGAGCAGTTCTTC. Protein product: CASTRGVSNNEQFF.